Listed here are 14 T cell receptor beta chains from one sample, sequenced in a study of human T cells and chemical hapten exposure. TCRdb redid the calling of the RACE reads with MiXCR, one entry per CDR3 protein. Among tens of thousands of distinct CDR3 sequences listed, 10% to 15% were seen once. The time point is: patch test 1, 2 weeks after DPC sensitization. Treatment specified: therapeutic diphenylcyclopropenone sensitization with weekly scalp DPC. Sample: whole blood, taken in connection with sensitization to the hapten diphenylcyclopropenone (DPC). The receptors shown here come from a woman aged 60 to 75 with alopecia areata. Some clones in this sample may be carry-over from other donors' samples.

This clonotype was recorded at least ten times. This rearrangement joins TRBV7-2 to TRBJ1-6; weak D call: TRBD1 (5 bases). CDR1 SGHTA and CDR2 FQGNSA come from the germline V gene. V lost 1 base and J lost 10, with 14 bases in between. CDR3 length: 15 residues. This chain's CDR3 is CASSLGGTGSSPLHF. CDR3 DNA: TGTGCCAGCAGCTTAGGAGGGACTGGCAGCTCACCCCTCCACTTT.

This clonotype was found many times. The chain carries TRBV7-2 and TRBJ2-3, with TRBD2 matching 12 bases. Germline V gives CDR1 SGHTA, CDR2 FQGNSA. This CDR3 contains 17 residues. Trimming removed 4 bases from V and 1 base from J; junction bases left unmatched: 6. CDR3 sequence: CASSSRLAGDRTDTQYF. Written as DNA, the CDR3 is TGTGCCAGCAGCTCGCGACTAGCGGGGGACCGCACAGATACGCAGTATTTT.

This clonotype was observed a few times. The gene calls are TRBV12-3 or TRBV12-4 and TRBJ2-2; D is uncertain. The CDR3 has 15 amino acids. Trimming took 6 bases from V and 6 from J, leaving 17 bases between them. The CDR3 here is CASRPQVALAGELFF. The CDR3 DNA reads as TGTGCCAGCAGACCTCAGGTGGCGCTTGCCGGGGAGCTGTTTTTT.

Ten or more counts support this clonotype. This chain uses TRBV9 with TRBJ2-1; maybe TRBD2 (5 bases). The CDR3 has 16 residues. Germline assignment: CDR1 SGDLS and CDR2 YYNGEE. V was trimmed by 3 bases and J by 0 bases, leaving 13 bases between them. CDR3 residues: CASSDPRGSSYNEQFF. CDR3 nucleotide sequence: TGTGCCAGCAGCGACCCCCGAGGGAGCTCCTACAATGAGCAGTTCTTC.

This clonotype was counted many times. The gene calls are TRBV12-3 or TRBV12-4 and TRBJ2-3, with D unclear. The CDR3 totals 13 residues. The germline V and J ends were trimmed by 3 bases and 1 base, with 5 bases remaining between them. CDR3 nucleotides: TGTGCCAGCAGTTTGGTGGGCACAGATACGCAGTATTTT. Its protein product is CASSLVGTDTQYF.

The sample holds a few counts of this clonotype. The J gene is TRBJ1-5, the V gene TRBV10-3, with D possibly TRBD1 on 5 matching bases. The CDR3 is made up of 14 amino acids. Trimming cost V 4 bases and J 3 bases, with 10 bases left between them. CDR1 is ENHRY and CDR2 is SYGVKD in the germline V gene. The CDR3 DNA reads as TGTGCCATCAGTGCAGCCAGGGACAATCAGCCCCAGCATTTT. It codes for CAISAARDNQPQHF.

The CDR3 region is CASTDRDSNQPQHF. The CDR3 region has the DNA TGTGCCAGCACCGACAGGGATAGCAATCAGCCCCAGCATTTT. This chain connects TRBV2 to TRBJ1-5; the match to TRBD1 covers 7 bases. Germline CDR1 is SNHLY and CDR2 is FYNNEI. The CDR3 is 14 amino acids. J was trimmed by 0 bases and V by 7 bases; bases with no gene match: 3.

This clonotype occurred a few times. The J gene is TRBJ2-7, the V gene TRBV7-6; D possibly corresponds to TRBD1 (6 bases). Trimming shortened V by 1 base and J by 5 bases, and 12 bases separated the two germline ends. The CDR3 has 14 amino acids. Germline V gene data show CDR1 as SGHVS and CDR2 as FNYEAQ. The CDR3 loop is CASSLEQGRHEQYF. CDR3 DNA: TGTGCCAGCAGCTTAGAACAGGGTCGGCACGAGCAGTACTTC.

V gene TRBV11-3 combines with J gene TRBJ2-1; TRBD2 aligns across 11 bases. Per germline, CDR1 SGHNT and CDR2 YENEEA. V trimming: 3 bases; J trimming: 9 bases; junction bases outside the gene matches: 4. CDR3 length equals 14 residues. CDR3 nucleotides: TGTGCCAGCAGCTTTAGCGGGGGGGCCTCTGAGCAGTTCTTC. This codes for CASSFSGGASEQFF.

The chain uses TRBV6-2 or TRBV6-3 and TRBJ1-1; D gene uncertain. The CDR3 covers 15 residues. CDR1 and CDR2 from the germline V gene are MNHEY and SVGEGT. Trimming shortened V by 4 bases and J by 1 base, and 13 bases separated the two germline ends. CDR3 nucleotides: TGTGCCAGCAGTTCCGCCACAACACGGAACACTGAAGCTTTCTTT. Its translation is CASSSATTRNTEAFF.

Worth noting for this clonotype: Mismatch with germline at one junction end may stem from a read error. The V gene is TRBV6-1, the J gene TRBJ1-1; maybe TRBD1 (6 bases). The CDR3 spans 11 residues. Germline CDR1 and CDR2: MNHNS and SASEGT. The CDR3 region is CASSDAQQGLF. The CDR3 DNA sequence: TGTGCCAGCAGTGATGCCCAACAGGGTCTCTTT.

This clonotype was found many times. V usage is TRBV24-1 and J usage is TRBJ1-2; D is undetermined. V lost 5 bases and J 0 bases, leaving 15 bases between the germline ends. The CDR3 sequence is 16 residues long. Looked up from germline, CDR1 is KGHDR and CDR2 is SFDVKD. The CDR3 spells CATSVSRVIPNYGYTF. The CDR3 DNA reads TGTGCCACCAGTGTGTCAAGAGTTATCCCTAACTATGGCTACACCTTC.

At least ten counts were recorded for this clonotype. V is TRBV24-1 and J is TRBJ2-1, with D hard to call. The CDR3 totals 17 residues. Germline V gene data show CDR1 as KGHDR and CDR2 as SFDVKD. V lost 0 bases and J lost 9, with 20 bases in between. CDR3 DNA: TGTGCCACCAGTGATTTGATTAGTGTGGTCCACATAAGTGAGCAGTTCTTC. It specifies CATSDLISVVHISEQFF.

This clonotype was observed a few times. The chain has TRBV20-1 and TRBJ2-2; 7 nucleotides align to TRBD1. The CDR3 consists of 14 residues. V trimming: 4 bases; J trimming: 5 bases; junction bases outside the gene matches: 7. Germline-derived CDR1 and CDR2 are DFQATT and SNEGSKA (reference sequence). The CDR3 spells CSAILQGRTGELFF. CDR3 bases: TGCAGTGCTATTTTACAGGGGAGAACCGGGGAGCTGTTTTTT.